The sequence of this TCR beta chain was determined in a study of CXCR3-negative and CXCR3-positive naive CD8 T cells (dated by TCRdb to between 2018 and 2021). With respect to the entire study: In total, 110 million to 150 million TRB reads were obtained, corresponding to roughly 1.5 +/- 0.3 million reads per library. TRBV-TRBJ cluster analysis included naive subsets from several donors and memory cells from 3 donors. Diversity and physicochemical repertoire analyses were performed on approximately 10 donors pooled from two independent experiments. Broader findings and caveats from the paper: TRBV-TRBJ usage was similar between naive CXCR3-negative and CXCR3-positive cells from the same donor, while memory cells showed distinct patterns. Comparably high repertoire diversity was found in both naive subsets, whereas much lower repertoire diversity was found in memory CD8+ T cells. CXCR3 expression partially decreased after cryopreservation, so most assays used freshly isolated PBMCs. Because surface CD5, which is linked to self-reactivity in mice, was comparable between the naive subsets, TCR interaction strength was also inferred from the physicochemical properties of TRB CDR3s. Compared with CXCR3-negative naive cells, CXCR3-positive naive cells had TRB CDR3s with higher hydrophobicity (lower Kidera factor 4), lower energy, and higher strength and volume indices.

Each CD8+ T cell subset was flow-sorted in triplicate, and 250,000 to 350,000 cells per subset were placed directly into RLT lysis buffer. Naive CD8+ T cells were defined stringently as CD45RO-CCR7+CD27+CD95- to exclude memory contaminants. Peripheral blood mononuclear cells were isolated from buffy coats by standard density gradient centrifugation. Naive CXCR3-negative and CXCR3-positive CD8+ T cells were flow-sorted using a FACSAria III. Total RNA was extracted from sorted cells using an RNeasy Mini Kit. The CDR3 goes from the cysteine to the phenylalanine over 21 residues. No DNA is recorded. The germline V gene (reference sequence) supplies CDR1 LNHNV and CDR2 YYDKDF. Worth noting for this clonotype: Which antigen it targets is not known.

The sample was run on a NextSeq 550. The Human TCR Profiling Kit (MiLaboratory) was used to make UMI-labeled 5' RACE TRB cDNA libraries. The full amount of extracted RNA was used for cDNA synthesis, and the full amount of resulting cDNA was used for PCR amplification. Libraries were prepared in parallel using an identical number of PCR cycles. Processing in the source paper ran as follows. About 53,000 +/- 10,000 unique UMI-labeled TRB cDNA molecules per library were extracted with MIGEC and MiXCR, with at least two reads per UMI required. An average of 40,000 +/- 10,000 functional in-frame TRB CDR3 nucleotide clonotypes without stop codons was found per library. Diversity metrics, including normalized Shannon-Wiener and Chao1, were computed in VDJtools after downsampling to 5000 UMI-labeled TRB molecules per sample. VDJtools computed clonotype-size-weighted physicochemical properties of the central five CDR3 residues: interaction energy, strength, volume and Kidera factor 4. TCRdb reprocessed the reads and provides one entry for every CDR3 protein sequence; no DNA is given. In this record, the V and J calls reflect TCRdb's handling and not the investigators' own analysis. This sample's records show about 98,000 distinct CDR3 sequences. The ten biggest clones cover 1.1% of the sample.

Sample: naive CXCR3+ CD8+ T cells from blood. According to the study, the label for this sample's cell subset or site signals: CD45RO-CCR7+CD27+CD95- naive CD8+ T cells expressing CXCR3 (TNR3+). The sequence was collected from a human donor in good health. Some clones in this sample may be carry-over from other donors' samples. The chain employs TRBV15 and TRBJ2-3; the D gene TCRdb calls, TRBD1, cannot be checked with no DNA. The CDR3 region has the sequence CATSRGGSSGRPIPSTDTQYF.